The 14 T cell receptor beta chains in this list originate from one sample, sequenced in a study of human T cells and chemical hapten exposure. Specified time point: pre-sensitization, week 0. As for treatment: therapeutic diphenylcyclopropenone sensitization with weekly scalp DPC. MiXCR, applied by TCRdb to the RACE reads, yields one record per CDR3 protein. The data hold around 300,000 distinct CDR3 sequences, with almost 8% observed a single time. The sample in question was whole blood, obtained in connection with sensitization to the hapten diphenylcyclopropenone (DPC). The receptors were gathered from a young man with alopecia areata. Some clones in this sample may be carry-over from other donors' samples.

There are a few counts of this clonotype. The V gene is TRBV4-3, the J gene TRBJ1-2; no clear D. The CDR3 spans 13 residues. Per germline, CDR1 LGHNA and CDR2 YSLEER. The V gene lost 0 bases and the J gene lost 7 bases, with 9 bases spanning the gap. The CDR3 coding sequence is TGCGCCAGCAGCCAAGAAAGGTCTCGTGGCTACACCTTC. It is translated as CASSQERSRGYTF.

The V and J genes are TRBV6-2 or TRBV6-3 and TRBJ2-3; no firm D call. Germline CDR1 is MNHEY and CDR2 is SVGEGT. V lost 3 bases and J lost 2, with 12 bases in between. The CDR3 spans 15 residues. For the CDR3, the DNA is TGTGCCAGCAGTTATACCTCCCCTCACACAGATACGCAGTATTTT. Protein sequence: CASSYTSPHTDTQYF.

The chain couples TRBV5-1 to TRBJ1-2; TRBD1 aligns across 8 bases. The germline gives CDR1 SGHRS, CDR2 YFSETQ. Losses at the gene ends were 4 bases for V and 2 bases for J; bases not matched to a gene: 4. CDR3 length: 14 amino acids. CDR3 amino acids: CASSRDRQNYGYTF. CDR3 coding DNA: TGCGCCAGCAGCCGGGACAGGCAGAACTATGGCTACACCTTC. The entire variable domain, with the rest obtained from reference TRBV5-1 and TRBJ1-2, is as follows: KAGVTQTPRYLIKTRGQQVTLSCSPISGHRSVSWYQQTPGQGLQFLFEYFSETQRNKGNFPGRFSGRQFSNSRSEMNVSTLELGDSALYLCASSRDRQNYGYTFGSGTRLTVV.

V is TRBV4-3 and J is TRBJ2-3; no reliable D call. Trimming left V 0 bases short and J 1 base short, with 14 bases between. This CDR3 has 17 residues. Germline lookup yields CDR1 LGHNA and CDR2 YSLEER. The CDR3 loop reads CASSQDLPAPRTDTQYF. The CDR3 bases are TGCGCCAGCAGCCAAGATCTTCCGGCGCCCCGCACAGATACGCAGTATTTT.

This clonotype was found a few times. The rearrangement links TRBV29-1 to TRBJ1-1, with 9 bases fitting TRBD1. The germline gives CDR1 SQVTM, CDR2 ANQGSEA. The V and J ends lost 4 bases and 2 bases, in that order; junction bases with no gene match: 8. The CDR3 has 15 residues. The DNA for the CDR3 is TGCAGCGTTGGGGATCCGGGACAGGGTAACACTGAAGCTTTCTTT. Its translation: CSVGDPGQGNTEAFF. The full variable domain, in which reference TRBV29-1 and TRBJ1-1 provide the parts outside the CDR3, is SAVISQKPSRDICQRGTSLTIQCQVDSQVTMMFWYRQQPGQSLTLIATANQGSEATYESGFVIDKFPISRPNLTFSTLTVSNMSPEDSSIYLCSVGDPGQGNTEAFFGQGTRLTVV.

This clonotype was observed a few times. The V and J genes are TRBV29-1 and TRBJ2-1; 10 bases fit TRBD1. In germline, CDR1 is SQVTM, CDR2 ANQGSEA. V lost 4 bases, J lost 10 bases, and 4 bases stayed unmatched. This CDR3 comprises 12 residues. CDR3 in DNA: TGCAGCGTTGGGGGACAGGGGTACGAGCAGTTCTTC. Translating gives CSVGGQGYEQFF.

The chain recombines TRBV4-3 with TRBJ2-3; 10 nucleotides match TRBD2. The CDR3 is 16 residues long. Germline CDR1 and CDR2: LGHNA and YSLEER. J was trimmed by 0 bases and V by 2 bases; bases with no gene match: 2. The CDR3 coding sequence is TGCGCCAGCAGCCAACTAGCGGGGGCCAGCACAGATACGCAGTATTTT. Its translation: CASSQLAGASTDTQYF.

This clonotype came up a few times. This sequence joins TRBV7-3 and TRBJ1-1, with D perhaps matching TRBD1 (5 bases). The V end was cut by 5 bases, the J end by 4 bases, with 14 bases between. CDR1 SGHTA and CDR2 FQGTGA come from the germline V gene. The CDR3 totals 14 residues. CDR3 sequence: CASSKTAMSTEAFF. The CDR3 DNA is TGTGCCAGCAGCAAGACAGCTATGAGCACTGAAGCTTTCTTT.

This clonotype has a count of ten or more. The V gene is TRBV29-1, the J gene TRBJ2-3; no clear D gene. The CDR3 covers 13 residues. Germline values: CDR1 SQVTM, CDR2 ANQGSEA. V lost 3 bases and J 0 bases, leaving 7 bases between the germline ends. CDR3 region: CSVDNPSTDTQYF. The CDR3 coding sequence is TGCAGCGTTGACAACCCTAGCACAGATACGCAGTATTTT.

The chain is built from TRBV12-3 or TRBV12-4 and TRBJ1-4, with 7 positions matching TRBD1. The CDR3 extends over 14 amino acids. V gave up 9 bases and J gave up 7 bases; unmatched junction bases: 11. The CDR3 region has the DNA TGTGCCAGTGGTTCCGGGACAGACGTTGAAAAACTGTTTTTT. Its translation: CASGSGTDVEKLFF.

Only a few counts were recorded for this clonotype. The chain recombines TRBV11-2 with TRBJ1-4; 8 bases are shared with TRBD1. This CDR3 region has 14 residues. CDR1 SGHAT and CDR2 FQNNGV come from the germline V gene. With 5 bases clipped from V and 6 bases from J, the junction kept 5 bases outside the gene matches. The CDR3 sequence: CASSRLTGDEKLFF. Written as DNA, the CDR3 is TGTGCCAGCAGCCGTCTGACAGGGGATGAAAAACTGTTTTTT.

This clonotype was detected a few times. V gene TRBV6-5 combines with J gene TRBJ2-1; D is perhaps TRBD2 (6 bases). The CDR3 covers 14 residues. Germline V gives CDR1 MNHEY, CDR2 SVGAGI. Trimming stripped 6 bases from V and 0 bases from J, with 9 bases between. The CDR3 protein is CASSDGSSYNEQFF. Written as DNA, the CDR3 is TGTGCCAGCAGCGACGGGAGCTCCTACAATGAGCAGTTCTTC.

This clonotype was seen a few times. This CDR3 is CASRRETGIGANVLTF. The DNA for the CDR3 is TGTGCCAGCAGGAGGGAGACAGGGATCGGGGCCAACGTCCTGACTTTC. This sequence joins TRBV6-6 and TRBJ2-6, with 7 bases fitting TRBD1. Trimming cost V 6 bases and J 4 bases; bases outside gene matches: 9. The CDR3 spans 16 residues. Per germline, CDR1 MNHNY and CDR2 SVGAGI (reference sequence).

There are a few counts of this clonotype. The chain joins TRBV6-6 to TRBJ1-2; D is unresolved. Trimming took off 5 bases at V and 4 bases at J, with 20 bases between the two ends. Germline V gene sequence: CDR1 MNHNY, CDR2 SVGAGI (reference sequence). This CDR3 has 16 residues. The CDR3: CASSAPAGRTIYGYTF. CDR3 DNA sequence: TGTGCCAGCAGTGCTCCAGCAGGCCGGACCATCTATGGCTACACCTTC.